What follows are 18 T cell receptor beta chains derived from one specimen sequenced in a study of TIL therapy for anti-PD-1-resistant metastatic lung cancer. The immunoSEQ assay was v3. Measured with immunoSEQ multiplex PCR; TCRdb has only the in-frame clones, and not every one. The sample yields about 16,000 clones, over 65% seen once. Indicated time point: pre-treatment sample, taken before nivolumab and TIL therapy. This specimen was blood, taken at baseline. The receptors were sampled from a person aged 25-85 years with non-small cell lung cancer.

The rearrangement links TRBV6-1 to TRBJ2-7, with a tentative D call TRBD1 (5 bases). The V gene's germline CDR1 is MNHNS and CDR2 SASEGT. V lost 4 bases and J lost 3, with 25 bases in between. The CDR3 is 18 residues long. In nucleotides, the CDR3 is TGTGCCAGCAGTGCCCTGGGATGGGGCCCGACCCTAGACTACGAGCAGTACTTC. Encoded protein: CASSALGWGPTLDYEQYF.

V usage is TRBV21-1 and J usage is TRBJ2-1; TRBD2 was called by the table and not checked on the DNA. TRBV21-1 counts as a pseudogene. This CDR3 is 17 amino acids long. This CDR3 reads CASSKEASGRVANEQFF. The DNA for the CDR3 is TGTGCCAGCAGCAAAGAAGCTAGCGGGAGGGTCGCTAATGAGCAGTTCTTC.

The V call is TRBV7-2, the J call TRBJ2-2, with 10 bases that match TRBD2. CDR3 length: 16 amino acids. Germline V gene sequence: CDR1 SGHTA, CDR2 FQGNSA. J was trimmed by 2 bases and V by 6 bases; bases with no gene match: 6. CDR3 sequence: CASRFSGGRNTGELFF. CDR3 DNA sequence: TGTGCCAGCAGATTTAGCGGGGGGCGTAACACCGGGGAGCTGTTTTTT.

CDR3 protein: CASSYFQGAQGYGYTF. In DNA, the CDR3 is TGTGCCAGCAGTTACTTTCAGGGGGCACAGGGCTATGGCTACACCTTC. The chain joins TRBV6-5 to TRBJ1-2; TRBD1 agrees at 8 bases. The CDR3 spans 16 residues. Germline V CDR1 and CDR2: MNHEY, SVGAGI. Trimming took 1 base from V and 4 from J; bases not matched to a gene: 8.

V usage is TRBV27 and J usage is TRBJ2-5, with 7 bases identical to TRBD2. V shed 3 bases and J 4 bases; nucleotides not matched to a gene: 5. This CDR3 is 14 amino acids long. Germline values: CDR1 MNHEY, CDR2 SMNVEV (reference sequence). For the CDR3, the DNA is TGTGCCAGCAGTTTTGGGACTACATCAGAGACCCAGTACTTC. Translation gives CASSFGTTSETQYF.

This chain uses TRBV20-1 with TRBJ1-3; D gene uncertain. This CDR3 comprises 10 residues. Germline lookup yields CDR1 DFQATT and CDR2 SNEGSKA (reference sequence). With 4 bases removed from V and 9 bases from J, the gap between germline ends came to 7 bases. The chain's CDR3 is CSATEGTIYF. CDR3 bases: TGCAGTGCTACCGAGGGCACCATATATTTT.

The CDR3 nucleotides are TGCGCCAGCAGCTTGGAGGCGGGGGGCTCCTACGAGCAGTACTTC. Translated, it gives CASSLEAGGSYEQYF. The chain is built from TRBV5-1 and TRBJ2-7; TRBD2 matches at 8 bases. The germline gives CDR1 SGHRS, CDR2 YFSETQ. V lost 0 bases, J lost 0 bases, and 2 bases stayed unmatched. The CDR3 consists of 15 residues.

This sequence joins TRBV11-2 and TRBJ2-7, with D unresolved. With 5 bases removed from V and 4 bases from J, the gap between germline ends came to 15 bases. CDR3 length: 14 amino acids. The germline V gene has CDR1 SGHAT and CDR2 FQNNGV. CDR3 sequence reads: CASSPDSVLYEQYF. CDR3 DNA: TGTGCCAGCAGCCCGGATAGTGTTTTGTACGAGCAGTACTTC. The full variable domain, its missing parts supplied by reference TRBV11-2 and TRBJ2-7, is EAGVAQSPRYKIIEKRQSVAFWCNPISGHATLYWYQQILGQGPKLLIQFQNNGVVDDSQLPKDRFSAERLKGVDSTLKIQPAKLEDSAVYLCASSPDSVLYEQYFGPGTRLTVT.

The genes are TRBV19 and TRBJ2-3; tentatively, D is TRBD1 (6 bases). In germline, CDR1 is LNHDA, CDR2 SQIVND (reference sequence). V lost 6 bases, J lost 2 bases, and 12 bases lay in between. The CDR3 is 14 amino acids. DNA for the CDR3: TGTGCCAGTAGCGGACAGCTCTTCACAGATACGCAGTATTTT. Its protein product is CASSGQLFTDTQYF.

The V and J genes are TRBV11-2 and TRBJ1-6, with D tentatively TRBD1 (6 bases). The CDR3 contains 15 residues. The ends were cut back, 3 bases at V and 5 bases at J, with 11 bases in the middle. In germline, CDR1 is SGHAT, CDR2 FQNNGV. CDR3 region: CASSFTGQNNSPLHF. The DNA of the CDR3 is TGTGCCAGCAGCTTTACCGGACAGAATAATTCACCCCTCCACTTT.

The genes are TRBV6-4 and TRBJ2-3; 12 bases map to TRBD2. Trimming removed 5 bases from V and 5 bases from J; junction bases left unmatched: 5. The CDR3 contains 15 residues. CDR1 is MRHNA, CDR2 SNTAGT, per germline. CDR3 in DNA: TGTGCCAGCAGTCCCGGGACTAGCGGGCAAGATACGCAGTATTTT. It encodes CASSPGTSGQDTQYF.

Regarding this clone: A read error may account for a junction end that differs from germline. The genes are TRBV4-3 and TRBJ1-1, with TRBD1 identical over 9 bases. This CDR3 is 13 amino acids long. CDR1 is LGHNA and CDR2 is YSLEER in the germline V gene. The CDR3 DNA follows: TGCGCCAGCAGCCAAGATAGGGACAGGGTGAGCCAATTT. Amino acid sequence: CASSQDRDRVSQF.

The CDR3 sequence: CASSYSRGGVGNEQFF. DNA of the CDR3: TGTGCCAGCAGTTACTCGAGGGGTGGGGTGGGTAATGAGCAGTTCTTC. The chain uses TRBV6-5 and TRBJ2-1; D may match TRBD1 or TRBD2 (5 bases each). Germline lookup yields CDR1 MNHEY and CDR2 SVGAGI. V was pared by 0 bases and J by 7 bases, with 16 bases between. The CDR3 runs 16 residues.

J is TRBJ1-6 and V is TRBV7-6; D unclear. This CDR3 region has 14 residues. V was pared by 1 base and J by 14 bases, with 15 bases between. Germline V gene lookup returns CDR1 SGHVS and CDR2 FNYEAQ. The CDR3 is CASSLEGAFSALHF. CDR3 bases: TGTGCCAGCAGCTTAGAGGGAGCGTTTTCGGCCCTCCACTTT.

V usage is TRBV11-3 and J usage is TRBJ2-3; maybe TRBD2 (6 bases). V was cut by 3 bases and J by 2 bases, with 9 bases left in between. This CDR3 is 14 amino acids long. The germline V gene has CDR1 SGHNT and CDR2 YENEEA. CDR3 in DNA: TGTGCCAGCAGCTTGGAGGGACCCACAGATACGCAGTATTTT. Translation gives CASSLEGPTDTQYF.

This chain connects TRBV2 to TRBJ2-2, with D hard to call. Germline V gives CDR1 SNHLY, CDR2 FYNNEI. The CDR3 sequence is 16 residues long. V was shortened by 7 bases and J by 2 bases, with 17 bases between the two germline ends. In DNA form, the CDR3 reads TGTGCCAGCATCTCCCGGCGGTTCTTTAACACCGGGGAGCTGTTTTTT. It specifies CASISRRFFNTGELFF.

J is TRBJ2-7 and V is TRBV11-2; unclear D gene. The CDR3 runs 12 residues. Germline values: CDR1 SGHAT, CDR2 FQNNGV. Trimming took off 2 bases at V and 7 bases at J, with 9 bases between the two ends. In nucleotides, the CDR3 is TGTGCCAGCAGCTTAACCCCCCCAGAGCAGTACTTC. Protein sequence: CASSLTPPEQYF.

The CDR3 DNA follows: TGCGCCAGCAGACCGGGGACAGCTAGTCAAATCTATGGCTACACCTTC. This encodes CASRPGTASQIYGYTF. The chain carries TRBV5-1 and TRBJ1-2, with 7 bases matching TRBD1. Losses at the gene ends were 5 bases for V and 4 bases for J; bases not matched to a gene: 14. Germline-derived CDR1 and CDR2 are SGHRS and YFSETQ. CDR3 length: 16 residues.